Each of the 11 T cell receptor beta chains below was sequenced from the same sample in a study of blood T cell repertoires in COVID-19. Assay used: immunoSEQ multiplex PCR; TCRdb lists only in-frame clones, some missing. The sample includes more than 90,000 clones, around 87% of them seen just once. Source material: peripheral blood. These receptors all come from a woman in her twenties or thirties with acute or convalescent COVID-19.

The V and J genes are TRBV28 and TRBJ2-4, with TRBD1 matching over 9 bases. Germline assignment: CDR1 MDHEN and CDR2 SYDVKM. This CDR3 spans 17 amino acids. With V trimmed by 4 bases and J by 2 bases, 9 bases remained unmatched. The CDR3 spells CASSSLTGGASKNIQYF. CDR3 sequence (DNA): TGTGCCAGCAGTTCCTTAACAGGGGGCGCATCCAAAAACATTCAGTACTTC.

This clone appeared once. The rearrangement uses TRBV7-9 and TRBJ2-1; possible D gene TRBD2, 5 bases. This CDR3 region has 14 residues. Germline-derived CDR1 and CDR2 are SEHNR and FQNEAQ (reference sequence). Trimming cost V 4 bases and J 2 bases, with 9 bases left between them. CDR3 protein: CASSSTGTYNEQFF. In DNA form, the CDR3 reads TGTGCCAGCAGCTCCACGGGGACCTACAATGAGCAGTTCTTC.

The chain employs TRBV5-1 and TRBJ2-7; D gene unclear. CDR3 length: 13 amino acids. In germline, CDR1 is SGHRS, CDR2 YFSETQ. Deletions cut 4 bases from V and 0 bases from J, with 8 bases between. CDR3 loop: CASSDRVSYEQYF. CDR3 in DNA: TGCGCCAGCAGCGATCGGGTCTCCTACGAGCAGTACTTC.

The chain has TRBV25-1 and TRBJ1-2, with D possibly matching TRBD1 (6 bases). The CDR3 extends over 15 amino acids. The V gene's germline CDR1 is MGHDK and CDR2 SYGVNS. V was pared by 2 bases and J by 3 bases, with 13 bases between. The CDR3 coding sequence is TGTGCCAGCAGTGAAATCGAGGGGGTTGACTATGGCTACACCTTC. It specifies CASSEIEGVDYGYTF.

This clone was seen just once. CDR3 sequence reads: CSVEGQSGYTF. In nucleotides, the CDR3 is TGCAGCGTTGAGGGACAGTCTGGCTACACCTTC. The V gene is TRBV29-1, the J gene TRBJ1-2, with 7 bases aligning to TRBD1. The J segment lost 7 bases and the V segment lost 3 bases, leaving 2 bases of the junction unmatched. CDR3 length: 11 amino acids. CDR1 and CDR2 (germline): SQVTM, ANQGSEA. Full variable domain (outside the CDR3, taken from reference TRBV29-1 and TRBJ1-2): SAVISQKPSRDICQRGTSLTIQCQVDSQVTMMFWYRQQPGQSLTLIATANQGSEATYESGFVIDKFPISRPNLTFSTLTVSNMSPEDSSIYLCSVEGQSGYTFGSGTRLTVV.

This clone was detected once. The chain recombines TRBV5-1 with TRBJ1-1; TRBD1 might be the D (6 bases). The germline V and J ends were trimmed by 6 bases and 1 base, with 19 bases remaining between them. In germline, CDR1 is SGHRS, CDR2 YFSETQ. The CDR3 runs 16 residues. CDR3 coding DNA: TGCGCCAGCATGCCTTCAGAGGGACAAAGGAACACTGAAGCTTTCTTT. The encoded protein is CASMPSEGQRNTEAFF.

The rearrangement uses TRBV7-9 and TRBJ1-2, with 8 bases matching TRBD1. Germline lookup yields CDR1 SEHNR and CDR2 FQNEAQ (reference sequence). The CDR3 covers 13 residues. With V trimmed by 4 bases and J by 5 bases, 3 bases remained unmatched. CDR3 sequence: CASSSRQGYGYTF. For the CDR3, the DNA is TGTGCCAGCAGCTCTAGACAGGGGTATGGCTACACCTTC.

The chain combines TRBV18 with TRBJ2-3; 9 bases are a match to TRBD2. This CDR3 is 15 amino acids long. Germline assignment: CDR1 KGHSH and CDR2 LQKENI. J lost 5 bases, V lost 7 bases, and 10 bases had no gene match. CDR3 sequence: CASLSERGEGDTQYF. The CDR3 DNA is TGTGCCAGCTTGTCCGAGCGGGGGGAAGGAGATACGCAGTATTTT.

The rearrangement uses TRBV19 and TRBJ2-2, with a possible D match to TRBD2 (6 bases). The CDR3 spans 13 residues. Germline CDR1 reads LNHDA; CDR2 reads SQIVND (reference sequence). V dropped 3 bases and J dropped 7 bases, with 9 bases sitting between them. As DNA, the CDR3 is TGTGCCAGTAGTATTCTGGGAGGCGGGGAGCTGTTTTTT. This translates into CASSILGGGELFF. The full variable domain, in which reference TRBV19 and TRBJ2-2 provide the parts outside the CDR3, is DGGITQSPKYLFRKEGQNVTLSCEQNLNHDAMYWYRQDPGQGLRLIYYSQIVNDFQKGDIAEGYSVSREKKESFPLTVTSAQKNPTAFYLCASSILGGGELFFGEGSRLTVL.

This chain joins TRBV5-1 and TRBJ2-2; D gene uncertain. The ends were cut back, 1 base at V and 5 bases at J, with 3 bases in the middle. Germline CDR1 reads SGHRS; CDR2 reads YFSETQ. The CDR3 is 12 residues long. The CDR3 nucleotides read TGCGCCAGCAGCTTGTATACCGGGGAGCTGTTTTTT. Translation gives CASSLYTGELFF.

This sequence joins TRBV11-3 and TRBJ1-4; D not certain. The germline gives CDR1 SGHNT, CDR2 YENEEA. The CDR3 extends over 15 amino acids. V was pared by 1 base and J by 10 bases, with 16 bases between. The CDR3: CASSLGAASGGKLFF. The CDR3 DNA sequence: TGTGCCAGCAGCTTAGGTGCGGCTAGCGGTGGAAAACTGTTTTTT.